These 29 T cell receptor beta chains were all obtained from the same sample, sequenced in a study of OX40 agonist ivuxolimab in advanced cancers. Sequencing used immunoSEQ multiplex PCR; TCRdb keeps in-frame clones, though not all of them. The data contain fewer than 55,000 clones, around 91% of them singletons. Sequenced here: CD4+ or CD8+ T cells sorted from blood, sampled in a trial of the OX40 agonist ivuxolimab. The source of these receptors is an adult with an advanced solid tumor such as melanoma, head and neck, liver or kidney cancer.

This chain links TRBV4-2 with TRBJ1-1, with D unclear. The V gene lost 0 bases and the J gene lost 5 bases, with 10 bases spanning the gap. The CDR3 spans 14 residues. Per the germline V gene, CDR1 is LGHNA and CDR2 is YNFKEQ. Written as DNA, the CDR3 is TGTGCCAGCAGCCAAGAAGGCAGGCTTACTGAAGCTTTCTTT. Protein sequence: CASSQEGRLTEAFF.

The chain has TRBV10-3 and TRBJ2-5, with TRBD2 as a possible D gene (6 bases). Trimming removed 8 bases at V and 1 base at J, with 17 bases between. CDR1 is ENHRY and CDR2 is SYGVKD in the germline V gene. CDR3 length equals 15 residues. DNA for the CDR3: TGTGCCATCGGGGGGAATGTAAGGGGCCAAGAGACCCAGTACTTC. This sequence encodes CAIGGNVRGQETQYF.

This clone has only a few counts. This rearrangement joins TRBV27 to TRBJ1-1; 7 bases match TRBD1. Per germline, CDR1 MNHEY and CDR2 SMNVEV (reference sequence). The ends lost 7 bases at V and 4 bases at J; junction bases unmatched: 6. The length of the CDR3 is 13 residues. The CDR3 coding sequence is TGTGCCAGCATCGCGGCAGGGGGCACTGAAGCTTTCTTT. Encoded protein: CASIAAGGTEAFF.

The rearrangement joins TRBV5-4 to TRBJ2-1; either TRBD1 or TRBD2 may supply D (5 bases each). From germline, CDR1 is SGHNT and CDR2 YYREEE (reference sequence). Trimming left V 0 bases short and J 4 bases short, with 11 bases between. The CDR3 consists of 15 residues. CDR3 residues: CASSLEGWGYNEQFF. The CDR3 DNA reads TGTGCCAGCAGCTTGGAGGGGTGGGGGTACAATGAGCAGTTCTTC. Combining the CDR3 with reference TRBV5-4 and TRBJ2-1 gives the whole variable domain ETGVTQSPTHLIKTRGQQVTLRCSSQSGHNTVSWYQQALGQGPQFIFQYYREEENGRGNFPPRFSGLQFPNYSSELNVNALELDDSALYLCASSLEGWGYNEQFFGPGTRLTVL.

The chain recombines TRBV6-5 with TRBJ1-1, with 7 bases identical to TRBD1. The V gene's germline CDR1 is MNHEY and CDR2 SVGAGI. V gave up 4 bases and J gave up 2 bases; unmatched junction bases: 10. The CDR3 extends over 16 amino acids. CDR3 residues: CASSSQGGLFNTEAFF. CDR3 nucleotide sequence: TGTGCCAGCAGTTCCCAGGGGGGGCTTTTTAACACTGAAGCTTTCTTT.

V gene TRBV5-8 combines with J gene TRBJ2-5, with TRBD1 matching over 11 bases. The J segment lost 4 bases and the V segment lost 3 bases, leaving 5 bases of the junction unmatched. Germline CDR1 and CDR2: SGHTS and YDEGEE. This CDR3 has 15 amino acids. CDR3 in amino acids: CASSSGTGGGETQYF. CDR3 nucleotide sequence: TGTGCCAGCAGCTCCGGGACAGGGGGAGGAGAGACCCAGTACTTC.

The V gene is TRBV19, the J gene TRBJ1-1; D not resolved. Trimming stripped 5 bases from V and 0 bases from J, with 7 bases between. This CDR3 spans 13 amino acids. In germline, CDR1 is LNHDA, CDR2 SQIVND (reference sequence). CDR3 sequence: CASSAQMNTEAFF. The CDR3 coding sequence is TGTGCCAGTAGTGCCCAGATGAACACTGAAGCTTTCTTT.

The rearrangement links TRBV19 to TRBJ1-5, with TRBD1 matching over 8 bases. The CDR3 has 17 amino acids. Germline V CDR1 and CDR2: LNHDA, SQIVND (reference sequence). The V and J ends lost 4 bases and 0 bases, in that order; junction bases with no gene match: 8. CDR3 region: CASSTRQGTYSNQPQHF. In DNA form, the CDR3 reads TGTGCCAGTAGTACACGACAGGGGACGTATAGCAATCAGCCCCAGCATTTT.

The chain employs TRBV5-4 and TRBJ2-2, with D unclear. V was clipped by 3 bases and J by 1 base, with 7 bases between them. CDR1 and CDR2 (germline): SGHNT, YYREEE (reference sequence). This CDR3 is built from 14 residues. In nucleotides, the CDR3 is TGTGCCAGCAGCTCGGGCAGGAACACCGGGGAGCTGTTTTTT. Residues: CASSSGRNTGELFF.

This clone was observed a few times. CDR3 coding DNA: TGTGCCAGCAGCTTAGATCACGCAGATACGCAGTATTTT. It translates to CASSLDHADTQYF. The chain couples TRBV7-2 to TRBJ2-3; no clear D gene. The germline V gene has CDR1 SGHTA and CDR2 FQGNSA. The germline V and J ends were trimmed by 1 base and 4 bases, with 6 bases remaining between them. The CDR3 has 13 residues. Full variable domain (outside the CDR3, taken from reference TRBV7-2 and TRBJ2-3): GAGVSQSPSNKVTEKGKDVELRCDPISGHTALYWYRQSLGQGLEFLIYFQGNSAPDKSGLPSDRFSAERTGGSVSTLTIQRTQQEDSAVYLCASSLDHADTQYFGPGTRLTVL.

The rearrangement links TRBV6-1 to TRBJ1-3; the match to TRBD1 covers 10 bases. The CDR3 has 15 amino acids. The V and J ends lost 10 bases and 4 bases, in that order; junction bases with no gene match: 10. CDR1 and CDR2 from the germline V gene are MNHNS and SASEGT. DNA of the CDR3: TGTGCCACCCTCCCCGGGACAGGGGTCGGAAACACCATATATTTT. Its protein product is CATLPGTGVGNTIYF.

This chain links TRBV6-1 with TRBJ1-3; D unresolved. Trimming took off 3 bases at V and 4 bases at J, with 10 bases between the two ends. The V gene's germline CDR1 is MNHNS and CDR2 SASEGT. This CDR3 comprises 14 residues. The DNA of the CDR3 is TGTGCCAGCAGTGAGGAGCGGCTGGGAAACACCATATATTTT. Amino acids: CASSEERLGNTIYF.

This clone showed up just a few times. The chain joins TRBV9 to TRBJ2-3; D is possibly TRBD1 (6 bases). The germline gives CDR1 SGDLS, CDR2 YYNGEE. Trimming removed 4 bases from V and 4 bases from J, with 16 bases in between. The CDR3 extends over 15 amino acids. The CDR3 nucleotides are TGTGCCAGCAGCCTTCAGGGGTCCATCGCAGATACGCAGTATTTT. Translating gives CASSLQGSIADTQYF.

The chain carries TRBV2 and TRBJ2-7; D is tentatively TRBD1 or TRBD2 (5 bases each). The germline V gene has CDR1 SNHLY and CDR2 FYNNEI. V shed 6 bases and J shed 6 bases, with 18 bases lying between them. The CDR3 spans 14 residues. The DNA for the CDR3 is TGTGCCAGCAGGCCGGGACCTGATCCTCCCGAGCAGTACTTC. Translating gives CASRPGPDPPEQYF.

This chain connects TRBV6-5 to TRBJ1-1; 11 bases are a match to TRBD1. The CDR3 is 13 amino acids. With 6 bases clipped from V and 10 bases from J, the junction kept 7 bases outside the gene matches. Germline CDR1 and CDR2: MNHEY and SVGAGI. The CDR3 DNA follows: TGTGCCAGCAGCCGCGGACAGGGGGCGGGAGCTTTCTTT. It encodes CASSRGQGAGAFF.

This sequence joins TRBV6-5 and TRBJ2-7; 8 bases align to TRBD1. The CDR3 extends over 15 amino acids. V was pared by 6 bases and J by 4 bases, with 11 bases of the junction left unmatched. Germline loops: CDR1 MNHEY, CDR2 SVGAGI. For the CDR3, the DNA is TGTGCCAGCAGCCGATTCCGACAGGGGATATACGAGCAGTACTTC. Translated: CASSRFRQGIYEQYF.

This clone was counted between two and nine times. The chain joins TRBV2 to TRBJ1-5; D possibly corresponds to TRBD1 (6 bases). Deletions cut 6 bases from V and 7 bases from J, with 16 bases between. Germline V gives CDR1 SNHLY, CDR2 FYNNEI. The CDR3 runs to 14 residues. This CDR3 is CASSSGGAGQPQHF. CDR3 bases: TGTGCCAGCAGCTCCGGGGGGGCGGGACAGCCCCAGCATTTT.

The rearrangement uses TRBV30 and TRBJ2-2, with D possibly TRBD2 on 5 matching bases. V was clipped by 2 bases and J by 0 bases, with 10 bases between them. The germline gives CDR1 GTSNPN, CDR2 SVGIG (reference sequence). The CDR3 consists of 15 residues. CDR3 amino acids: CAWSRWRSNTGELFF. In DNA, the CDR3 is TGTGCCTGGAGTAGGTGGAGGTCGAACACCGGGGAGCTGTTTTTT.

CDR3 sequence: CASSTEDRVVFF. In DNA, the CDR3 is TGCGCCAGCAGCACCGAGGACAGGGTTGTGTTTTTT. The chain uses TRBV5-1 and TRBJ2-2; 8 nucleotides agree with TRBD1. This CDR3 contains 12 residues. The germline CDR1 and CDR2 sequences are SGHRS and YFSETQ. The junction had 8 bases not matched to a gene; V was cut back by 4 bases and J by 15 bases.

This sequence joins TRBV2 and TRBJ2-3; 10 bases are shared with TRBD2. Trimming cost V 2 bases and J 5 bases; bases outside gene matches: 4. Germline V gives CDR1 SNHLY, CDR2 FYNNEI. The CDR3 spans 15 residues. In DNA, the CDR3 is TGTGCCAGCAGTGAACAGCGGGGGGGCCTAGATACGCAGTATTTT. Amino acids: CASSEQRGGLDTQYF.

The rearrangement links TRBV7-9 to TRBJ1-3, with TRBD1 matching 8 bases. Trimming removed 8 bases from V and 4 bases from J; junction bases left unmatched: 4. Per germline, CDR1 SEHNR and CDR2 FQNEAQ (reference sequence). The CDR3 spans 13 residues. The CDR3 region is CASRQGMGNTIYF. The CDR3 bases are TGTGCCAGCCGACAGGGGATGGGAAACACCATATATTTT.

This chain connects TRBV7-2 to TRBJ2-6; no definite D call. The V gene lost 6 bases and the J gene lost 0 bases, with 3 bases spanning the gap. The CDR3 contains 13 residues. Germline V lookup: CDR1 SGHTA, CDR2 FQGNSA. CDR3 DNA sequence: TGTGCCAGCAGAGACTCTGGGGCCAACGTCCTGACTTTC. Translating gives CASRDSGANVLTF.

The chain recombines TRBV7-9 with TRBJ2-1; weak D call: TRBD2 (5 bases). The CDR3 length is 14 residues. V was pared by 1 base and J by 8 bases, with 12 bases between. The V gene's germline CDR1 is SEHNR and CDR2 FQNEAQ (reference sequence). The CDR3 nucleotides are TGTGCCAGCAGCTTAGGGACTGCGGTCGATGAGCAGTTCTTC. As protein: CASSLGTAVDEQFF.

V gene TRBV19 combines with J gene TRBJ2-3; weak D call: TRBD2 (6 bases). V lost 2 bases, J lost 2 bases, and 11 bases lay in between. The CDR3 runs to 15 residues. The germline V gene has CDR1 LNHDA and CDR2 SQIVND (reference sequence). DNA for the CDR3: TGTGCCAGTAGTATAAGGGCTAGCGCCACAGATACGCAGTATTTT. Its protein product is CASSIRASATDTQYF.

The chain's CDR3 is CSVEPSGGGEQYF. In DNA, the CDR3 is TGCAGCGTTGAACCGTCTGGGGGCGGCGAGCAGTACTTC. The chain joins TRBV29-1 to TRBJ2-7; D is possibly TRBD1 (6 bases). The germline gives CDR1 SQVTM, CDR2 ANQGSEA. V was pared by 2 bases and J by 6 bases, with 14 bases between. This CDR3 is built from 13 residues.

The V call is TRBV6-1, the J call TRBJ2-7; the D gene is possibly TRBD2 (6 bases). CDR3 length: 14 residues. Germline values: CDR1 MNHNS, CDR2 SASEGT. The V end was cut by 7 bases, the J end by 2 bases, with 15 bases between. The CDR3 DNA reads TGTGCCAGCATCCACGGGGGTGAGCCCTACGAGCAGTACTTC. The encoded protein is CASIHGGEPYEQYF.

This clone was seen a single time. The chain has TRBV19 and TRBJ1-1; 10 bases map to TRBD1. Trimming cost V 9 bases and J 3 bases; bases outside gene matches: 4. Germline CDR1 is LNHDA and CDR2 is SQIVND (reference sequence). This CDR3 is 13 amino acids long. DNA for the CDR3: TGTGCCAGCAGGGGACAGGGGTACACTGAAGCTTTCTTT. Protein sequence: CASRGQGYTEAFF.

A single count supports this clone. This chain links TRBV5-8 with TRBJ1-2, with a possible D match to TRBD1 (5 bases). V shed 2 bases and J shed 8 bases, with 19 bases lying between them. Germline V gene sequence: CDR1 SGHTS, CDR2 YDEGEE. The length of the CDR3 is 15 residues. The CDR3 DNA reads TGTGCCAGCAGCTTAGTTGGTTTGGGGGATCGCGGCTACACCTTC. Residues: CASSLVGLGDRGYTF.

The gene calls are TRBV6-6 and TRBJ2-2, with D possibly matching TRBD1 (5 bases). Germline CDR1 is MNHNY and CDR2 is SVGAGI (reference sequence). This CDR3 comprises 16 residues. Between the trimmed V and J ends, which lost 4 bases and 3 bases, there was a span of 15 bases. Here the CDR3 reads CASSFGPQVDTGELFF. CDR3 in DNA: TGTGCCAGCAGTTTCGGACCACAGGTGGACACCGGGGAGCTGTTTTTT.